The entry below describes one TCR beta chain. Its antigen is still unknown. This entry comes from a study of cytomegalovirus exposure and HLA in healthy donors. Both 60 Vbeta primers and 13 Jbeta primers went into the PCR. Sequencing was performed with immunoSEQ multiplex PCR; in TCRdb, only in-frame clones are kept and a portion is missing. The sample shows approximately 200,000 clones, 60% to 85% of them seen only once. V gave up 4 bases and J gave up 5 bases, with 17 bases separating them. The CDR3 covers 15 residues. Germline values: CDR1 SGHRS, CDR2 YFSETQ. Findings and limits, study-wide: The classifier, whose performance was assessed in both the original and validation cohorts, reportedly diagnosed cytomegalovirus status with high specificity and sensitivity. Many donors shared some public TCRs, even though most TCR sequences were rare.

This receptor was obtained from a man aged 35 to 55 in good health and CMV-seronegative. This chain uses TRBV5-1 with TRBJ2-3; D gene uncertain. Sequenced: PBMCs. The CDR3 region is CASSPGVLGKDTQYF. CDR3 DNA sequence: TGCGCCAGCAGCCCGGGTGTATTGGGTAAAGATACGCAGTATTTT.